The 10 T cell receptor beta chains given below trace back to one sample, sequenced in a study of shared clonotypes between healthy human individuals. The table came from immunoSEQ multiplex PCR; TCRdb's copy has only in-frame clones and leaves some out. This sample has approximately 1,500,000 clones, with around 95% found just once. Material: naive CD4+ T cells sorted from blood. The subset here: CD45RA+ positively selected. These receptors were obtained from a young man in good health.

This clone was counted once. V and J are TRBV7-3 and TRBJ2-1; 11 nucleotides match TRBD1. Germline CDR1 and CDR2: SGHTA and FQGTGA. The CDR3 totals 13 residues. V lost 4 bases to trimming and J lost 9 bases; unmatched junction nucleotides: 2. The CDR3 region is CASSSDRGLEQFF. The CDR3 nucleotides are TGTGCCAGCAGCTCGGACAGGGGGCTTGAGCAGTTCTTC.

The rearrangement joins TRBV18 to TRBJ2-2; 9 bases match TRBD2. Trimming cost V 1 base and J 1 base; bases outside gene matches: 4. The germline V gene has CDR1 KGHSH and CDR2 LQKENI. The CDR3 loop spans 17 amino acids. CDR3 sequence reads: CASSPRASGVNTGELFF. DNA for the CDR3: TGTGCCAGCTCACCACGGGCTAGCGGGGTGAACACCGGGGAGCTGTTTTTT.

The chain has TRBV19 and TRBJ1-1; a weak D match, TRBD1 (5 bases). Germline CDR1 and CDR2: LNHDA and SQIVND (reference sequence). This CDR3 comprises 16 residues. Trimming pared 6 bases from V and 1 base from J, leaving 18 bases between. CDR3 DNA: TGTGCCAGTAGCAATATGGCAGGGTCTTGGAACACTGAAGCTTTCTTT. Residues: CASSNMAGSWNTEAFF.

V usage is TRBV7-2 and J usage is TRBJ2-3, with D maybe TRBD2 (6 bases). There are 18 residues in the CDR3. The V end was cut by 6 bases, the J end by 1 base, with 23 bases between. The germline V gene has CDR1 SGHTA and CDR2 FQGNSA. CDR3 amino acids: CASSLWASAPPGTDTQYF. CDR3 nucleotides: TGTGCCAGCAGTCTTTGGGCTAGCGCACCACCTGGCACAGATACGCAGTATTTT.

Of note for this clone: Other nucleotide sequences in the sample specify the same CDR3. The V call is TRBV28, the J call TRBJ2-2, with a possible D match to TRBD1 (6 bases). Trimming removed 4 bases at V and 2 bases at J, with 8 bases between. Germline values: CDR1 MDHEN, CDR2 SYDVKM. This CDR3 region has 14 residues. DNA of the CDR3: TGTGCCAGCAGTTCGGGACAAAACACCGGGGAGCTGTTTTTT. Residues: CASSSGQNTGELFF.

V is TRBV19 and J is TRBJ1-1, with D maybe TRBD1 (5 bases). This CDR3 comprises 14 residues. The V end was cut by 6 bases, the J end by 0 bases, with 11 bases between. In germline, CDR1 is LNHDA, CDR2 SQIVND (reference sequence). CDR3 sequence: CASRRQKLNTEAFF. The CDR3 region has the DNA TGTGCCAGTAGACGACAGAAGCTGAACACTGAAGCTTTCTTT.

The V and J genes are TRBV12-5 and TRBJ2-3; no firm D call. CDR3 size: 15 residues. V lost 0 bases and J lost 4, with 11 bases in between. In germline, CDR1 is LGHNT, CDR2 FRNRAP. CDR3 nucleotide sequence: TGTGCTAGTGGTTTGGTACTGGGTCGCCCAGATACGCAGTATTTT. Amino acids: CASGLVLGRPDTQYF.

This clone was detected once. The chain uses TRBV5-1 and TRBJ2-1, with 12 bases lining up with TRBD2. Germline trimming cut 0 bases from V and 6 bases from J; bases unmatched to any gene: 7. CDR3 length: 17 amino acids. Germline V gene data show CDR1 as SGHRS and CDR2 as YFSETQ. CDR3 amino acids: CASSLGTLAGGLNEQFF. In DNA, the CDR3 is TGCGCCAGCAGCTTGGGCACACTAGCGGGAGGTCTCAATGAGCAGTTCTTC.

The chain recombines TRBV10-1 with TRBJ1-4; D gene uncertain. Germline values: CDR1 WNHNN, CDR2 SYGVQD (reference sequence). V was shortened by 7 bases and J by 6 bases, with 15 bases between the two germline ends. The CDR3 consists of 14 residues. CDR3 sequence (DNA): TGCGCCAGCACCCCCCCGCAACTGGATGAAAAACTGTTTTTT. It is translated as CASTPPQLDEKLFF.

V is TRBV28 and J is TRBJ1-5; perhaps TRBD1 as D (6 bases). The CDR3 length is 17 residues. CDR1 and CDR2 (germline): MDHEN, SYDVKM. V was trimmed by 3 bases and J by 5 bases, leaving 20 bases between them. CDR3 loop: CASSFIGTLHPHQPQHF. DNA of the CDR3: TGTGCCAGCAGTTTCATCGGGACACTCCATCCCCATCAGCCCCAGCATTTT.